Following are 17 T cell receptor beta chains from one sample sequenced in a study of blood T cell repertoires in COVID-19. TCRdb keeps only in-frame clones here, not all; method: immunoSEQ multiplex PCR. Here the sample spans 310,000 or so clones, 87% being singletons. Sequenced: PBMCs or T cells enriched from blood (not recorded which). The receptors were gathered from a woman between 18 and 30 years old who had recovered from COVID-19.

This clone was picked up one time. This sequence joins TRBV6-5 and TRBJ1-1; 7 nucleotides agree with TRBD1. Trimming at V came to 6 bases and at J to 3 bases, leaving 7 bases not matched to a gene. The CDR3 is made up of 14 amino acids. Germline V gives CDR1 MNHEY, CDR2 SVGAGI. CDR3 DNA sequence: TGTGCCAGCAGGAGTACGACAGGGCACACTGAAGCTTTCTTT. Translating gives CASRSTTGHTEAFF.

This chain joins TRBV2 and TRBJ1-2; TRBD1 matches at 9 bases. Germline V gene lookup returns CDR1 SNHLY and CDR2 FYNNEI. The CDR3 is 16 residues long. The ends lost 3 bases at V and 8 bases at J; junction bases unmatched: 13. Here the CDR3 DNA reads TGTGCCAGCAGTGATGGGACAGGGCGTTTTAGGGACGGCTACACCTTC. It is translated as CASSDGTGRFRDGYTF.

The genes are TRBV7-2 and TRBJ2-7, with a tentative D call TRBD1 (6 bases). The CDR3 covers 17 residues. Germline lookup yields CDR1 SGHTA and CDR2 FQGNSA. Trimming took off 0 bases at V and 3 bases at J, with 18 bases between the two ends. CDR3 sequence: CASSLAQGSLEYYEQYF. CDR3 nucleotide sequence: TGTGCCAGCAGCTTAGCCCAGGGGAGTCTCGAGTACTACGAGCAGTACTTC.

This clone appeared once. The chain recombines TRBV19 with TRBJ1-1, with D unresolved. The CDR3 spans 13 residues. The germline V and J ends were trimmed by 7 bases and 8 bases, with 17 bases remaining between them. Per the germline V gene, CDR1 is LNHDA and CDR2 is SQIVND (reference sequence). The CDR3 reads CASKIRREKEAFF. The CDR3, as DNA: TGTGCCAGTAAAATCCGGAGGGAAAAAGAAGCTTTCTTT.

The genes are TRBV29-1 and TRBJ2-2; 9 nucleotides align to TRBD2. Germline V gene sequence: CDR1 SQVTM, CDR2 ANQGSEA. This CDR3 comprises 14 residues. The CDR3 DNA is TGCATGATTATGACTAGCGGAGCTACCGGGGAGCTGTTTTTT. It codes for CMIMTSGATGELFF.

The V call is TRBV3-1 (or the pseudogene TRBV3-2), the J call TRBJ1-1; a possible D gene is TRBD1 (5 bases). Per the germline V gene, CDR1 is LGHDT and CDR2 is YNNKEL (reference sequence). The CDR3 has 12 amino acids. Trimming removed 2 bases from V and 6 bases from J, with 7 bases in between. Here the CDR3 reads CASSQQGAEAFF. The CDR3 nucleotides read TGTGCCAGCAGCCAACAGGGTGCTGAAGCTTTCTTT.

The chain joins TRBV7-2 to TRBJ2-7; D is unresolved. Looked up from germline, CDR1 is SGHTA and CDR2 is FQGNSA. The V gene lost 5 bases and the J gene lost 6 bases, with 17 bases spanning the gap. The CDR3 loop spans 14 amino acids. The CDR3 region is CASSPHHRVGEQYF. CDR3 coding DNA: TGTGCCAGCAGCCCGCACCACAGAGTCGGCGAGCAGTACTTC.

The V call is TRBV7-6, the J call TRBJ2-7; 9 bases match TRBD1. From germline, CDR1 is SGHVS and CDR2 FNYEAQ. The CDR3 consists of 17 residues. With V trimmed by 5 bases and J by 6 bases, 17 bases remained unmatched. The CDR3 region is CASSPRDRASSRVEQYF. In DNA form, the CDR3 reads TGTGCCAGCAGCCCCCGGGACAGGGCATCGTCGAGAGTCGAGCAGTACTTC.

The CDR3 DNA reads as TGTGCCACCAGCAGGGCCCCAGCGGAAGGGCTGAATACGCAGTATTTT. Encoded protein: CATSRAPAEGLNTQYF. This chain joins TRBV15 and TRBJ2-3; a possible D gene is TRBD2 (5 bases). V was cut by 3 bases and J by 7 bases, with 20 bases left in between. Germline V gene lookup returns CDR1 LNHNV and CDR2 YYDKDF (reference sequence). The CDR3 is 16 amino acids.

CDR3 nucleotide sequence: TGTGCCAGCAGCGCCGAGACAGGGTTTGACTATGGCTACACCTTC. Translating it yields CASSAETGFDYGYTF. The gene calls are TRBV9 and TRBJ1-2, with 7 positions matching TRBD1. CDR1 and CDR2 from the germline V gene are SGDLS and YYNGEE. Unmatched junction bases numbered 8, after V lost 3 bases and J lost 3 bases. This CDR3 comprises 15 residues.

V usage is TRBV27 and J usage is TRBJ1-2, with D possibly matching TRBD1 (6 bases). The CDR3 runs to 16 residues. Germline-derived CDR1 and CDR2 are MNHEY and SMNVEV (reference sequence). V was cut by 5 bases and J by 0 bases, with 16 bases left in between. The CDR3 region is CASSIPGHRANYGYTF. The CDR3 region has the DNA TGTGCCAGCAGTATCCCGGGACATAGAGCTAACTATGGCTACACCTTC.

The chain joins TRBV4-2 to TRBJ2-3; TRBD2 matches 11 bases. The germline V gene encodes CDR1 LGHNA and CDR2 YNFKEQ. This CDR3 contains 17 residues. V dropped 0 bases and J dropped 4; count of bases not matched to a gene: 6. The CDR3 DNA is TGTGCCAGCAGCCAAGATGTAACTAGCGGGGGAGCAGATACGCAGTATTTT. Its protein is CASSQDVTSGGADTQYF.

This clone came up once. The gene calls are TRBV10-1 and TRBJ2-3; 7 positions agree with TRBD2. Germline V gene data show CDR1 as WNHNN and CDR2 as SYGVQD (reference sequence). CDR3 length: 19 residues. V shed 2 bases, J shed 0 bases, and the junction held 14 bases outside the gene matches. CDR3 coding DNA: TGCGCCAGCAGTGAGCCCCCGCAGAGAGACGGGGGGAGCACAGATACGCAGTATTTT. Protein sequence: CASSEPPQRDGGSTDTQYF.

The J gene is TRBJ2-1, the V gene TRBV7-9; the match to TRBD1 covers 7 bases. The V gene's germline CDR1 is SEHNR and CDR2 FQNEAQ (reference sequence). V dropped 1 base and J dropped 0; count of bases not matched to a gene: 6. The CDR3 runs 17 residues. The CDR3, as DNA: TGTGCCAGCAGCTTAGGGACAGGAACCAGCTCCTACAATGAGCAGTTCTTC. It is translated as CASSLGTGTSSYNEQFF.

The V call is TRBV7-3, the J call TRBJ2-5; D is perhaps TRBD2 (6 bases). The germline V gene has CDR1 SGHTA and CDR2 FQGTGA. The CDR3 consists of 14 residues. V was clipped by 1 base and J by 5 bases, with 11 bases between them. This chain's CDR3 is CASSLMGGPETQYF. The DNA of the CDR3 is TGTGCCAGCAGCTTAATGGGGGGACCCGAGACCCAGTACTTC. Full variable domain (remainder filled in from reference TRBV7-3 and TRBJ2-5): GAGVSQTPSNKVTEKGKYVELRCDPISGHTALYWYRQSLGQGPEFLIYFQGTGAADDSGLPNDRFFAVRPEGSVSTLKIQRTERGDSAVYLCASSLMGGPETQYFGPGTRLLVL.

In nucleotides, the CDR3 is TGCGCCAGCAGCCTAATTCCCCTTTCAACTAATGAAAAACTGTTTTTT. This codes for CASSLIPLSTNEKLFF. The V call is TRBV4-1, the J call TRBJ1-4; D remains ambiguous. The V gene's germline CDR1 is MGHRA and CDR2 YSYEKL. Deletions cut 4 bases from V and 0 bases from J, with 12 bases between. The CDR3 length is 16 residues.

This chain joins TRBV2 and TRBJ1-4; 9 nucleotides line up with TRBD1. This CDR3 comprises 15 residues. Per germline, CDR1 SNHLY and CDR2 FYNNEI. Trimming cost V 9 bases and J 8 bases; bases outside gene matches: 13. CDR3: CASLAGGTGWEKLFF. DNA for the CDR3: TGTGCCAGTCTCGCCGGGGGGACAGGGTGGGAAAAACTGTTTTTT.